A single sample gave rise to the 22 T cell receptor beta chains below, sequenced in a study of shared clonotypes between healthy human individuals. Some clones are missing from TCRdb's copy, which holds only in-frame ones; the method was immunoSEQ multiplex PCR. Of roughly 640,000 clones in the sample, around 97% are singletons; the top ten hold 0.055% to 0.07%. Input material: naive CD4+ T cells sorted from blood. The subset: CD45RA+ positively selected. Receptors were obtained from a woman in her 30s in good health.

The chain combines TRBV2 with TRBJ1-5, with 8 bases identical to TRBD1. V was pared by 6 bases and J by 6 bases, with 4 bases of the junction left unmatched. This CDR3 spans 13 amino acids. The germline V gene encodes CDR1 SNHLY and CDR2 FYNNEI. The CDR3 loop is CASRNRGAQPQHF. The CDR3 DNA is TGTGCCAGCAGAAACAGGGGGGCTCAGCCCCAGCATTTT. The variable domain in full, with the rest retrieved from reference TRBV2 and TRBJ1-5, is EPEVTQTPSHQVTQMGQEVILRCVPISNHLYFYWYRQILGQKVEFLVSFYNNEISEKSEIFDDQFSVERPDGSNFTLKIRSTKLEDSAMYFCASRNRGAQPQHFGDGTRLSIL.

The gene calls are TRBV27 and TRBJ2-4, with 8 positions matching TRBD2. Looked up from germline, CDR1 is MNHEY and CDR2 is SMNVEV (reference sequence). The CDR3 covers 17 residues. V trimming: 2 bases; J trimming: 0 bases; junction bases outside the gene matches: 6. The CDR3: CASSLKGSGVAKNIQYF. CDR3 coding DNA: TGTGCCAGCAGTTTAAAGGGTAGCGGGGTAGCCAAAAACATTCAGTACTTC.

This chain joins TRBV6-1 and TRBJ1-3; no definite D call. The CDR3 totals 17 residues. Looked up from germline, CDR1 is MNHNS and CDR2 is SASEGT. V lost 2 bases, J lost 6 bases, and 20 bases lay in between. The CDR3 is CASSEIVGTLYANTIYF. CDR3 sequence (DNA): TGTGCCAGCAGTGAAATTGTCGGCACTTTATACGCAAACACCATATATTTT.

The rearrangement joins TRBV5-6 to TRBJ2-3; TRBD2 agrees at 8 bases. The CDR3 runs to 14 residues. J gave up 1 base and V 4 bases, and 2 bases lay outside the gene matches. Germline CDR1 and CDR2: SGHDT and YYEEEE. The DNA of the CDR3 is TGTGCCAGCAGCACACTAGCGGGCACAGATACGCAGTATTTT. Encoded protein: CASSTLAGTDTQYF.

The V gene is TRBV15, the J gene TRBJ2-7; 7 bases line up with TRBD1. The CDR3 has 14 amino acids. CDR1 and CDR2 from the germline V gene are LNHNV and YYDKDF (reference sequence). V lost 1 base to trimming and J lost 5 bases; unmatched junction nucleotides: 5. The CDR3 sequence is CATSRGQGVNEQYF. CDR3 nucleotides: TGTGCCACCAGCAGAGGACAGGGCGTGAACGAGCAGTACTTC.

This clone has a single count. CDR3 coding DNA: TGTGCCAGCAGCTCCGTCGGGACAGCCCTCTCTGGAAACACCATATATTTT. Its protein product is CASSSVGTALSGNTIYF. The chain recombines TRBV7-2 with TRBJ1-3; 7 bases line up with TRBD1. The V gene's germline CDR1 is SGHTA and CDR2 FQGNSA. Trimming took 4 bases from V and 0 from J; bases not matched to a gene: 9. The CDR3 totals 17 residues.

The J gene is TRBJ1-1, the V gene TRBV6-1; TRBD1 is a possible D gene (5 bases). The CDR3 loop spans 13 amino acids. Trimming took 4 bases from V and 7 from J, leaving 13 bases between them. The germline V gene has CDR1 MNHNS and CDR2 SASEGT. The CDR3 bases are TGTGCCAGCAGTGCGGCAGGGAATGGTGAAGCTTTCTTT. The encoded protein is CASSAAGNGEAFF.

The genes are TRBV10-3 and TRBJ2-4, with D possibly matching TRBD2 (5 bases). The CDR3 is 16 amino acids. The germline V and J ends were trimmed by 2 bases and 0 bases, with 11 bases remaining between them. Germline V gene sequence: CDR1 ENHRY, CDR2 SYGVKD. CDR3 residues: CAISEGGPLAKNIQYF. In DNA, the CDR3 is TGTGCCATCAGTGAGGGAGGACCGTTAGCCAAAAACATTCAGTACTTC.

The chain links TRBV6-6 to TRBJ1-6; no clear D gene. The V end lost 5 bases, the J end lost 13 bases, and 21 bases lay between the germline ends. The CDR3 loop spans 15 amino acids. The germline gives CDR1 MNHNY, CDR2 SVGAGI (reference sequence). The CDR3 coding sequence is TGTGCCAGCAGTAGGCCAGGAGGGCCAGGAGATCCCCTCCACTTT. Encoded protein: CASSRPGGPGDPLHF.

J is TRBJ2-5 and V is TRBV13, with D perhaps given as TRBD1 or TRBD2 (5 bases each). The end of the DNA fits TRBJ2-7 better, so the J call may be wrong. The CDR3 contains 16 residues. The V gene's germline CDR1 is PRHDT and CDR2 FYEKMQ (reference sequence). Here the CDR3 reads CASSFASSGRPYEQYF. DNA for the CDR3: TGTGCCAGCAGCTTCGCATCTTCGGGGCGTCCCTACGAGCAGTACTTC.

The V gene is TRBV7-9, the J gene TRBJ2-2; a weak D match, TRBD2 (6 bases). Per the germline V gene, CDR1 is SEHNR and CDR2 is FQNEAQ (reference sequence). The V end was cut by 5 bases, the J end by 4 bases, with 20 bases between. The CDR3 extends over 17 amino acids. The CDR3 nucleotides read TGTGCCAGCAGCAACCGCTGGGCGGGACTTTTCACCGGGGAGCTGTTTTTT. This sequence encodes CASSNRWAGLFTGELFF.

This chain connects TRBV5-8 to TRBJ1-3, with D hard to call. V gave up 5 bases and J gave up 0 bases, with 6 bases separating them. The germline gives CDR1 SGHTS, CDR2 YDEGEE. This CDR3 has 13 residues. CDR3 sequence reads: CASSYRSGNTIYF. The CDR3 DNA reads TGTGCCAGCAGTTACCGCTCTGGAAACACCATATATTTT.

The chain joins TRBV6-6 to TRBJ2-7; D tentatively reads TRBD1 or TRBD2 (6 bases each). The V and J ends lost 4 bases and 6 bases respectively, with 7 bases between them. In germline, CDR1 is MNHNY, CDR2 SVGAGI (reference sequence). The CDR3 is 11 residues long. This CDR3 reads CASSWGAEQYF. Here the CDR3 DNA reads TGTGCCAGCAGTTGGGGGGCCGAGCAGTACTTC.

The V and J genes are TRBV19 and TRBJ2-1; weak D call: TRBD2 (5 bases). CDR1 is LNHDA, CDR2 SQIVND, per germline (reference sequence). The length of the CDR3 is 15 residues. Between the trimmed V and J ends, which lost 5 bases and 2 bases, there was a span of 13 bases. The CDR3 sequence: CASSLGSKPYNEQFF. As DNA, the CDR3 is TGTGCCAGTAGTTTGGGGAGTAAGCCCTACAATGAGCAGTTCTTC.

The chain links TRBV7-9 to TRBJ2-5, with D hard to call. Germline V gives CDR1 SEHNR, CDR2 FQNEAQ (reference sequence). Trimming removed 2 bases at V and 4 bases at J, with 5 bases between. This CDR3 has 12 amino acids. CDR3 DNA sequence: TGTGCCAGCAGCTTACCCCGAGAGACCCAGTACTTC. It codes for CASSLPRETQYF.

The CDR3: CAWWTSGYTGELFF. The CDR3 DNA reads as TGTGCCTGGTGGACTAGCGGATACACCGGGGAGCTGTTTTTT. This chain joins TRBV30 and TRBJ2-2; 10 nucleotides line up with TRBD2. Per the germline V gene, CDR1 is GTSNPN and CDR2 is SVGIG (reference sequence). The length of the CDR3 is 14 residues. V lost 5 bases, J lost 3 bases, and 3 bases stayed unmatched.

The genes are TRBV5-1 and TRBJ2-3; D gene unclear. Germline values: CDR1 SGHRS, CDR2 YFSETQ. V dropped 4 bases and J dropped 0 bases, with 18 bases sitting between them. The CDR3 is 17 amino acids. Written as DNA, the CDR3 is TGCGCCAGCAGCCTAACGTTGGGCACGGAGAGCACAGATACGCAGTATTTT. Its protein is CASSLTLGTESTDTQYF.

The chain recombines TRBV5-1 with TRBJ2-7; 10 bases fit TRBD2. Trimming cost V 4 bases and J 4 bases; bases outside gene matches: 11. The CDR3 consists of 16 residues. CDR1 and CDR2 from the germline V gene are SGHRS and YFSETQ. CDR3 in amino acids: CASSPTLAGVLYEQYF. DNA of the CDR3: TGCGCCAGCAGCCCCACGCTAGCGGGAGTTTTATACGAGCAGTACTTC.

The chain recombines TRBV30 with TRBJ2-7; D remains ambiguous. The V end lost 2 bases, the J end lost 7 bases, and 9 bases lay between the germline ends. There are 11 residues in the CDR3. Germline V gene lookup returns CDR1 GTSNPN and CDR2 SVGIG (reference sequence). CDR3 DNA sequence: TGTGCCTGGAGTTCTACGATGGAGCAGTACTTC. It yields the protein CAWSSTMEQYF.

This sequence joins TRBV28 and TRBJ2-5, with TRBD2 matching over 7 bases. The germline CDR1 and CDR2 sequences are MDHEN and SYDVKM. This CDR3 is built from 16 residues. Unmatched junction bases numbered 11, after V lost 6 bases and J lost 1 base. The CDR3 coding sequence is TGTGCCAGCAGCCCCTTCCCTCGGACTAGCCAAGAGACCCAGTACTTC. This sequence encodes CASSPFPRTSQETQYF.

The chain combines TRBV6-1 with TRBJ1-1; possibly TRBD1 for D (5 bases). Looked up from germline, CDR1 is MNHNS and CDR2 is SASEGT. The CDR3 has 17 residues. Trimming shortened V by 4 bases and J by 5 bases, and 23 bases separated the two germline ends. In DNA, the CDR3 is TGTGCCAGCAGTGCACCCCCTGTCGCAGGGCCTGGGACTGAAGCTTTCTTT. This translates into CASSAPPVAGPGTEAFF.

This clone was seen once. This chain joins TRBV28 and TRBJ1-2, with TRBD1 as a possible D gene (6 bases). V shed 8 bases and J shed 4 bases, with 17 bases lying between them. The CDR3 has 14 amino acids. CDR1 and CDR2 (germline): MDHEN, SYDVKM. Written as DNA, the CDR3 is TGTGCCAGCCACATTAAGGGGGATAGCTATGGCTACACCTTC. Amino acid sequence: CASHIKGDSYGYTF.